This TCR beta chain appears in the sequencing data of a study of cytomegalovirus exposure and HLA in healthy donors. PCR was performed using 60 Vbeta and 13 Jbeta primers. The data were produced by immunoSEQ multiplex PCR, yet TCRdb's version contains in-frame clones alone and is incomplete. The sample consists of 150,000 to 200,000 clones, about 81% of them appearing once. Study results and caveats: Certain sequence variants were highly shared and formed a cluster, and this cluster was likely a sequencing artifact. Prediction of most subjects' HLA-A and HLA-B alleles by TCR beta sequences was reportedly accurate. Many donors shared some public TCRs, even though most TCR sequences were rare. The records held CMV serostatus as the only immune exposure information.

The trim removed 0 bases at V and 5 bases at J, leaving 6 bases unmatched. Germline V lookup: CDR1 SEHNR, CDR2 FQNEAQ (reference sequence). The length of the CDR3 is 15 residues. About this clone itself: Its matching antigen is unknown.

Sequencing was performed on PBMCs. The sequence derives from a man aged 40-49 years in good health and CMV-seronegative. V is TRBV7-9 and J is TRBJ1-2; TRBD1 matches at 7 bases. The CDR3 is CASSLAGMTGYGYTF. CDR3 DNA: TGTGCCAGCAGCTTAGCGGGGATGACAGGGTATGGCTACACCTTC.